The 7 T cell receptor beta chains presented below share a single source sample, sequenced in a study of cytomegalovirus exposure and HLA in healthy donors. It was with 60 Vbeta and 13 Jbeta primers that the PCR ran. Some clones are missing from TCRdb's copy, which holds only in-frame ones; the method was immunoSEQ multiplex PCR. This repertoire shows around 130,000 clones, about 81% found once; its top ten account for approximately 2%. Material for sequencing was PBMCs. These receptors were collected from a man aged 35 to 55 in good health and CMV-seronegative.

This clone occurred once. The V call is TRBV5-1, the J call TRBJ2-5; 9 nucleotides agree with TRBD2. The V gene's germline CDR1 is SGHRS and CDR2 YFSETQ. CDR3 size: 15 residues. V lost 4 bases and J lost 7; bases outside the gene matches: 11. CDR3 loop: CASSEGRGGASTQYF. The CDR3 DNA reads TGCGCCAGCAGCGAGGGTCGCGGGGGGGCCTCGACCCAGTACTTC.

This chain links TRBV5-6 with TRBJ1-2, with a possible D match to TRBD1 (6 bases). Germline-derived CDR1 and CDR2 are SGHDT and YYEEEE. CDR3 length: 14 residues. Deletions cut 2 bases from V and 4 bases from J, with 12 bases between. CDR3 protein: CASSFKDSFYGYTF. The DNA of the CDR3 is TGTGCCAGCAGCTTTAAGGACAGCTTCTATGGCTACACCTTC.

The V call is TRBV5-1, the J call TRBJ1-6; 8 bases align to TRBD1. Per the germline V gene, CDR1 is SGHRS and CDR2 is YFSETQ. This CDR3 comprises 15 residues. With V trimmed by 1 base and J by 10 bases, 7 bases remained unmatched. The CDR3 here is CASSLLPGQGSPLHF. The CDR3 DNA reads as TGCGCCAGCAGCTTGTTGCCCGGACAGGGATCACCCCTCCACTTT.

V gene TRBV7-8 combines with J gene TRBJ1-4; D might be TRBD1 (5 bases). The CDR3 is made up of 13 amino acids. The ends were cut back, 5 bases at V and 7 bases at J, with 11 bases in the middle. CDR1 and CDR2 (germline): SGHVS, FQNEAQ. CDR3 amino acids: CASSIGTFEKLFF. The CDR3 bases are TGTGCCAGCAGCATCGGGACTTTTGAAAAACTGTTTTTT. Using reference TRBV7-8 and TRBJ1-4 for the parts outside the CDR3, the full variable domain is GAGVSQSPRYKVAKRGQDVALRCDPISGHVSLFWYQQALGQGPEFLTYFQNEAQLDKSGLPSDRFFAERPEGSVSTLKIQRTQQEDSAVYLCASSIGTFEKLFFGSGTQLSVL.

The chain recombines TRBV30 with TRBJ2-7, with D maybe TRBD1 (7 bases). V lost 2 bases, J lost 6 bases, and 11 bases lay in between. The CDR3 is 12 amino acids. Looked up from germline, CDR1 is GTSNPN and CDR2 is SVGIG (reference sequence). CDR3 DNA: TGTGCCTGGAGTCAGGGGGGCGTCGAGCAGTACTTC. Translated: CAWSQGGVEQYF. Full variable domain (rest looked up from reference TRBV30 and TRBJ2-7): SQTIHQWPATLVQPVGSPLSLECTVEGTSNPNLYWYRQAAGRGLQLLFYSVGIGQISSEVPQNLSASRPQDRQFILSSKKLLLSDSGFYLCAWSQGGVEQYFGPGTRLTVT.

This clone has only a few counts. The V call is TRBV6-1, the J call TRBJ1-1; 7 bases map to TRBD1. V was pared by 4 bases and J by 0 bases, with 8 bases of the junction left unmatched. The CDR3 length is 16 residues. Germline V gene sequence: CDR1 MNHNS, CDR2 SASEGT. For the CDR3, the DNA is TGTGCCAGCAGTGCTAGACAGGGTCCTATGAACACTGAAGCTTTCTTT. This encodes CASSARQGPMNTEAFF.

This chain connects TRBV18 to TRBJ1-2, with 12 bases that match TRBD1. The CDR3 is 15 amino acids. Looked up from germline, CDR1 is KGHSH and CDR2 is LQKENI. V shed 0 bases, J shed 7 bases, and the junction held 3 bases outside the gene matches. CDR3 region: CASSPPGQGAGGYTF. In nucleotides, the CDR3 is TGTGCCAGCTCACCACCGGGACAGGGGGCTGGTGGCTACACCTTC.